This is a list of T cell receptor beta chains from one sample in a study of memory CD8 T cells in hepatitis C reinfection. The repertoire was sequenced with immunoSEQ multiplex PCR; TCRdb's copy has only in-frame clones and lacks some. The sample comprises over 35,000 clones, around 89% of which are singletons, and more than 0.95% rests with the top ten. The sample comprised naive CD8+ T cells sorted from blood. The receptors come from a man between 18 and 35 years old with hepatitis C virus infection. Both conserved end residues are part of each CDR3. Each record gives: D gene, clone size, V gene, J gene, CDR3 protein, CDR3 DNA. D genes are given only for firm matches. A row's size may be missing; if present it is once, few, many or a size class.

TRBD1	-	TRBV6-5	TRBJ2-1	CASSYGTGSGNEQFF	TGTGCCAGCAGTTATGGGACAGGGAGTGGCAATGAGCAGTTCTTC
TRBD1	few	TRBV4-3	TRBJ1-1	CASSQIHRGINTEAFF	TGCGCCAGCAGCCAGATCCACAGGGGAATCAACACTGAAGCTTTCTTT
TRBD2	-	TRBV27	TRBJ2-7	CASGPPAGTSYEQYF	TGTGCCAGCGGACCGCCAGCGGGGACTTCCTACGAGCAGTACTTC
-	-	TRBV29-1	TRBJ2-7	CSVEDPDSSYEQYF	TGCAGCGTTGAAGATCCTGACAGTTCCTACGAGCAGTACTTC
TRBD1	-	TRBV5-6	TRBJ2-1	CASSPQGAYYNEQFF	TGTGCCAGCAGCCCACAGGGGGCTTACTACAATGAGCAGTTCTTC
-	once	TRBV23-1	TRBJ1-1	CASSHSGVNTEAFF	TGCGCCAGCAGTCACTCGGGGGTAAACACTGAAGCTTTCTTT
TRBD2	-	TRBV27	TRBJ2-3	CASSRLAGGAVDTQYF	TGTGCCAGCAGTCGTCTAGCGGGAGGGGCGGTAGATACGCAGTATTTT
TRBD1	-	TRBV27	TRBJ2-1	CASSLLGQGTDEQFF	TGTGCCAGCAGTTTATTGGGACAGGGGACGGATGAGCAGTTCTTC
-	-	TRBV7-9	TRBJ1-4	CASSVQGLNEKLFF	TGTGCCAGCAGCGTACAGGGTCTTAATGAAAAACTGTTTTTT
-	-	TRBV7-9	TRBJ2-5	CASSFETRGETQYF	TGTGCCAGCAGCTTTGAGACTAGGGGTGAGACCCAGTACTTC
-	once	TRBV7-9	TRBJ2-2	CASSGLQRAAGELFF	TGTGCCAGCAGTGGGCTACAGCGGGCGGCCGGGGAGCTGTTTTTT
-	-	TRBV18	TRBJ2-5	CASSPAQGVGETQYF	TGTGCCAGCTCACCCGCCCAAGGGGTTGGCGAGACCCAGTACTTC
TRBD1	-	TRBV6-1	TRBJ2-1	CASSELGGQGLYNEQFF	TGTGCCAGCAGTGAGCTAGGGGGACAGGGGCTTTACAATGAGCAGTTCTTC
TRBD1	-	TRBV7-9	TRBJ2-5	CASSLLGQGDQETQYF	TGTGCCAGCAGCTTACTAGGACAGGGGGACCAAGAGACCCAGTACTTC
TRBD1	-	TRBV29-1	TRBJ1-2	CSVQTGFYGYTF	TGCAGCGTCCAGACAGGGTTCTATGGCTACACCTTC
-	once	TRBV9	TRBJ1-2	CASSHLGGGGYTF	TGTGCCAGCAGCCACCTGGGGGGAGGTGGCTACACCTTC
-	-	TRBV7-2	TRBJ2-7	CASSSLRVGVDEQYF	TGTGCCAGCAGCTCCCTCAGGGTTGGGGTTGACGAGCAGTACTTC
TRBD1	-	TRBV2	TRBJ1-1	CASSDVRTGDTEAFF	TGTGCCAGCAGTGACGTCCGGACAGGGGACACTGAAGCTTTCTTT
-	few	TRBV5-4	TRBJ2-7	CASSLNSYEQYF	TGTGCCAGCAGCTTGAACAGCTACGAGCAGTACTTC
TRBD1	-	TRBV7-8	TRBJ1-3	CASSPRIDRGLDTIYF	TGTGCCAGCAGCCCCCGCATCGACAGGGGGCTGGACACCATATATTTT
-	-	TRBV9	TRBJ2-7	CASSVASGQPYEQYF	TGTGCCAGCAGCGTAGCGTCGGGACAACCCTACGAGCAGTACTTC
-	-	TRBV11-2	TRBJ2-7	CASSLGLLEQYF	TGTGCCAGCAGCTTAGGACTCCTCGAGCAGTACTTC
TRBD2	-	TRBV15	TRBJ2-7	CATSGSLAALSYEQYF	TGTGCCACCAGCGGATCCCTAGCGGCCCTCTCCTACGAGCAGTACTTC
-	-	TRBV7-2	TRBJ2-1	CASSSLAGPGSYNEQFF	TGTGCCAGCAGTTCCCTGGCCGGTCCGGGCTCCTACAATGAGCAGTTCTTC
TRBD2	-	TRBV4-2	TRBJ2-7	CASSPGTSDYGQYF	TGTGCCAGCAGTCCCGGGACTAGCGATTACGGGCAGTACTTC
TRBD2	-	TRBV5-5	TRBJ2-1	CASSDTTYTSGAYNEQFF	TGTGCCAGCAGCGATACCACGTACACAAGCGGGGCCTACAATGAGCAGTTCTTC
TRBD1	once	TRBV7-6	TRBJ2-3	CASSLAQGQFTDTQYF	TGTGCCAGCAGCTTAGCGCAGGGACAGTTCACAGATACGCAGTATTTT
TRBD1	-	TRBV6-5	TRBJ1-2	CASSYSATLDRLGYTF	TGTGCCAGCAGTTACTCGGCGACCCTGGACAGGCTTGGCTACACCTTC
-	-	TRBV5-1	TRBJ1-2	CASSLGRGWEGYGYTF	TGCGCCAGCAGCTTGGGCCGAGGATGGGAGGGCTATGGCTACACCTTC
TRBD1	-	TRBV10-3	TRBJ2-7	CAISDSGTGGFNEQYF	TGTGCCATCAGTGATTCCGGGACAGGGGGCTTCAACGAGCAGTACTTC
TRBD1	-	TRBV6-5	TRBJ2-2	CASSLGQAGELFF	TGTGCCAGCAGTCTAGGACAGGCCGGGGAGCTGTTTTTT
TRBD1	-	TRBV28	TRBJ1-1	CASSSTVRQGSHTEAFF	TGTGCCAGCAGTTCTACCGTCCGACAGGGTTCGCACACTGAAGCTTTCTTT
TRBD1	-	TRBV4-3	TRBJ2-3	CASSEGQGVTDTQYF	TGCGCCAGCAGCGAGGGACAGGGGGTAACAGATACGCAGTATTTT
TRBD2	-	TRBV2	TRBJ2-1	CASSGTLAGGSYNEQFF	TGTGCCAGCAGTGGAACACTAGCGGGGGGCTCCTACAATGAGCAGTTCTTC
TRBD1	-	TRBV5-4	TRBJ2-7	CASSWGTAFDEQYF	TGTGCCAGCAGTTGGGGGACAGCGTTCGACGAGCAGTACTTC
-	-	TRBV2	TRBJ1-2	CASSAGTPDYGYTF	TGTGCCAGCAGTGCCGGGACTCCTGACTATGGCTACACCTTC
-	-	TRBV19	TRBJ1-1	CASSTLIDGGAFF	TGTGCCAGTAGTACCTTAATCGACGGGGGAGCTTTCTTT
-	once	TRBV4-1	TRBJ1-2	CASSQDPDSYGYTF	TGCGCCAGCAGCCAAGACCCGGACAGCTATGGCTACACCTTC
-	-	TRBV9	TRBJ2-5	CASSVEGGPRTQYF	TGTGCCAGCAGCGTAGAAGGAGGTCCCAGGACCCAGTACTTC
TRBD1	-	TRBV5-1	TRBJ1-1	CASSTGAGEAFF	TGCGCCAGCAGTACAGGGGCGGGTGAAGCTTTCTTT
-	few	TRBV4-3	TRBJ1-1	CASSQDRSISGAEAFF	TGCGCCAGCAGCCAAGATCGCAGTATAAGTGGAGCTGAAGCTTTCTTT
-	-	TRBV9	TRBJ1-2	CASTTSVAYGYTF	TGTGCCAGCACCACCTCCGTGGCCTATGGCTACACCTTC
TRBD1	once	TRBV29-1	TRBJ2-1	CSVEDWGQGTASSQFF	TGCAGCGTTGAAGATTGGGGACAGGGGACAGCCTCCTCCCAGTTCTTC
-	-	TRBV15	TRBJ2-1	CATSRERSGRGNEQFF	TGTGCCACCAGCAGAGAACGGTCAGGGCGCGGCAATGAGCAGTTCTTC
TRBD2	-	TRBV6-1	TRBJ2-7	CASSVMLAGVYEQYF	TGTGCCAGCAGTGTGATGCTAGCGGGAGTTTACGAGCAGTACTTC
TRBD2	-	TRBV19	TRBJ2-5	CASSRLAGVQETQYF	TGTGCCAGTAGTAGGCTAGCGGGGGTTCAAGAGACCCAGTACTTC
-	-	TRBV9	TRBJ2-2	CASSVGQGGGELFF	TGTGCCAGCAGCGTAGGGCAGGGAGGCGGGGAGCTGTTTTTT
TRBD2	-	TRBV4-3	TRBJ2-1	CASSQGASGGAGNEQFF	TGCGCCAGCAGCCAAGGAGCTAGCGGGGGGGCGGGCAATGAGCAGTTCTTC
-	-	TRBV5-4	TRBJ2-2	CASSSRSFGELFF	TGTGCCAGCAGCTCCCGGAGTTTCGGGGAGCTGTTTTTT
-	once	TRBV19	TRBJ2-2	CASSIFISPSGELFF	TGTGCCAGTAGTATATTCATTAGCCCGTCCGGGGAGCTGTTTTTT
TRBD1	-	TRBV9	TRBJ1-4	CASSTRTGELNEKLFF	TGTGCCAGCAGCACCAGGACAGGGGAACTTAATGAAAAACTGTTTTTT
-	once	TRBV28	TRBJ2-6	CASSLRNGANVLTF	TGTGCCAGCAGTTTACGTAATGGGGCCAACGTCCTGACTTTC
TRBD1	-	TRBV15	TRBJ1-3	CATTPGGHSGNTIYF	TGTGCCACCACCCCAGGGGGACACTCTGGAAACACCATATATTTT
TRBD1	-	TRBV2	TRBJ2-5	CASTRQGIRETQYF	TGTGCCAGCACCAGACAGGGGATAAGAGAGACCCAGTACTTC
-	-	TRBV28	TRBJ2-7	CASSGDISYEQYF	TGTGCCAGCAGTGGGGACATCTCCTACGAGCAGTACTTC